This is a list of T cell receptor beta chains from one sample in a study of shared clonotypes between healthy human individuals. Clones were read by immunoSEQ multiplex PCR, and TCRdb kept only the in-frame ones, dropping some. Of about 1,800,000 clones in the sample, about 95% were seen once. Specimen: naive CD8+ T cells sorted from blood. These receptors came from a man between 18 and 29 years old in good health. The CDR3 runs from the conserved cysteine through the conserved F or W.

v_call cdr3_aa
TRBV6-5 CASSEGYVQYF
TRBV29-1 CSVELNGWETQYF
TRBV2 CASIQVTGSGYTF
TRBV9 CASSVLDRESGNTIYF
TRBV5-1 CASSLRVGRSYEQYF
TRBV10-1 CASSEGPSGGSYEQYF
TRBV7-7 CASSLAEGSYEQYF
TRBV13 CASSLGLAGLTDTQYF
TRBV7-9 CASSLGGDEQYF
TRBV15 CATSSPNQPQHF
TRBV5-4 CASRAGTGNNEQFF
TRBV9 CASTYGLAGGNEQFF
TRBV4-1 CASSRIYSYEQYF
TRBV27 CASSALGFQETQYF
TRBV14 CASSQAAGYGYTF
TRBV9 CASSVFPGGWNEQFF
TRBV11-2 CASSLLWGGNEQFF
TRBV10-2 CASSTGRFSGKSTDTQYF
TRBV5-4 CASSPSGGYEQYF
TRBV5-1 CASSLGWGSNSPLHF
TRBV6-5 CASSYGQQYEQYF
TRBV15 CATSGLGLMPGGEQFF